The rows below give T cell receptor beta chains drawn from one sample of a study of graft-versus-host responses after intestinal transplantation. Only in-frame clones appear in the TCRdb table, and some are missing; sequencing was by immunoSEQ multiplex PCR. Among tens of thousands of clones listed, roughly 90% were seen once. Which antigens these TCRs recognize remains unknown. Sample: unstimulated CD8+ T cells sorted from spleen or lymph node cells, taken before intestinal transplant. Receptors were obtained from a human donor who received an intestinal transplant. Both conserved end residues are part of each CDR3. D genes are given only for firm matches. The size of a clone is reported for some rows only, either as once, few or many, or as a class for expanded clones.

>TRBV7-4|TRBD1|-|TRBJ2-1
TGTGCCAGCAGCTCCCACCCGACAGGGCCGGAGGACAATGAGCAGTTCTTC
CASSSHPTGPEDNEQFF
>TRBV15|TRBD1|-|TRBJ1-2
TGTGCCACCAGCAAGAGTGGAGACAGGGGAAGCGGTGGCTACACCTTC
CATSKSGDRGSGGYTF
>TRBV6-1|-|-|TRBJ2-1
TGTGCCAGCAGTAAAGGCGTAGTTATTTCCTACAATGAGCAGTTCTTC
CASSKGVVISYNEQFF
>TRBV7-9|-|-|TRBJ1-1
TGTGCCAGCAGCTTCAGGGGAAACACTGAAGCTTTCTTT
CASSFRGNTEAFF
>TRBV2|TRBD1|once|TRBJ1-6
TGTGCCAGCCTTGAAGTTCAGGGGGCGAATTCACCCCTCCACTTT
CASLEVQGANSPLHF
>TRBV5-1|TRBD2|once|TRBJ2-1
TGCGCCAGCAGCTTCGCGGGAGGGTACAATGAGCAGTTCTTC
CASSFAGGYNEQFF
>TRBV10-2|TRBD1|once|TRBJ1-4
TGCGCCAGCAGTGAGTTCGGACAGGGGAATGAAAAACTGTTTTTT
CASSEFGQGNEKLFF
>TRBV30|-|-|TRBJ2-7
TGTGCCTGGAGTGTACAAGGGACACCCTACGAGCAGTACTTC
CAWSVQGTPYEQYF
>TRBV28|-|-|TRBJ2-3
TGTGCCAGCAGTTTTCTGTCCACAGATACGCAGTATTTT
CASSFLSTDTQYF
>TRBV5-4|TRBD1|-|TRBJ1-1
TGTGCCAGCAGCTTGGTAGCAGGGGGCATGGACACTGAAGCTTTCTTT
CASSLVAGGMDTEAFF
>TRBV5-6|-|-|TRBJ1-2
TGTGCCAGCAGCTTGGGGGTTGTGGCGCGGGTAAGAGCAGGTGGAGGCTACACCTTC
CASSLGVVARVRAGGGYTF
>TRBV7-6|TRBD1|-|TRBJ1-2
TGTGCCAGCAGCTCTTTACCGGGACAGGGAAACTATGGCTACACCTTC
CASSSLPGQGNYGYTF
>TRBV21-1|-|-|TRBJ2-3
TGTGCCAGCAGCAAAGATCTAGCGGCAGATACGCAGTATTTT
CASSKDLAADTQYF
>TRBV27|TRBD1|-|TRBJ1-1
TGTGCCAGCAGGCTACGACAGGGGGACACTGAAGCTTTCTTT
CASRLRQGDTEAFF
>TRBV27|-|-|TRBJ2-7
TGTGCCAGCAGCCCTGGAGGGGTCGAGCAGTACTTC
CASSPGGVEQYF
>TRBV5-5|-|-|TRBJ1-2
TGTGCCAGCAGCCCCACAGGGAGCGGCTATGGCTACACCTTC
CASSPTGSGYGYTF
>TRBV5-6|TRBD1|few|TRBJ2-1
TGTGCCAGCAGCATAACGGGACAGGGTAACTACAATGAGCAGTTCTTC
CASSITGQGNYNEQFF
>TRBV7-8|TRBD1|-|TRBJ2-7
TGTGCCAGCAGCTCGAGGACAGGGGACTACGAGCAGTACTTC
CASSSRTGDYEQYF
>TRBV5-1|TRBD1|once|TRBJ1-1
TGCGCCAGCAGCTTGGGACAGGGGGCGAGCACTGAAGCTTTCTTT
CASSLGQGASTEAFF
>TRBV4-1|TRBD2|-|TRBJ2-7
TGCGCCAGCAGCCACGCACTAGCGGGGGGGCCGCACGAGCAGTACTTC
CASSHALAGGPHEQYF
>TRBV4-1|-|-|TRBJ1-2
TGCGCCAGCAGCCAAGCACAGGGATTTAACTATGGCTACACCTTC
CASSQAQGFNYGYTF
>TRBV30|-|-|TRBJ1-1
TGTGCCTGGGGGGCTTTTGTTGGCACTGAAGCTTTCTTT
CAWGAFVGTEAFF
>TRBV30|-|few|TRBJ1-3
TGTGCCTGGGGAAGTGGGCTCTCTGGAAACACCATATATTTT
CAWGSGLSGNTIYF
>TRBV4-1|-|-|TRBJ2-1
TGCGCCAGCAGCCAAGCAATAGCGGAGCTTGAGCAGTTCTTC
CASSQAIAELEQFF
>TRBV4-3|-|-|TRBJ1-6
TGCGCCAGCAGCCAAGATGTCAGGGCAGCCCTCCACTTT
CASSQDVRAALHF
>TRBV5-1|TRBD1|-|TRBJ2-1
TGCGCCAGCAGCAGACAGGGTGGAAGCCTCCAGTTCTTC
CASSRQGGSLQFF
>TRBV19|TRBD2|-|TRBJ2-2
TGTGCCAGTAGTATATTGGCCAGCGGGAGCGCGGGCACCGGGGAGCTGTTTTTT
CASSILASGSAGTGELFF
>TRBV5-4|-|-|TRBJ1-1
TGTGCCAGCAGCTTGACCGAGACTTCCACTGAAGCTTTCTTT
CASSLTETSTEAFF
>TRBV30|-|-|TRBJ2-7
TGTGCCTGGAGTGTAGGGGTTGACTACGAGCAGTACTTC
CAWSVGVDYEQYF
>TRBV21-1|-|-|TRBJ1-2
TGTGCCAGCATCACAGGGGAAGGAGATGGCTACACCTTC
CASITGEGDGYTF
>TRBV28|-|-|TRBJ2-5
TGTGCCAGCTCTCCAGGGATAGCGGCAAAGACCCAGTACTTC
CASSPGIAAKTQYF
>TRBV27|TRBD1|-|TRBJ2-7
TGTGCCAGCAGCGGGGACAGGGGTTACGAGCAGCACTTC
CASSGDRGYEQHF
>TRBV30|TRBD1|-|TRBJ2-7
TGTGCCTGGAGTGTAGGAGGACAGGGCCCGTACGAGCAGTACTTC
CAWSVGGQGPYEQYF
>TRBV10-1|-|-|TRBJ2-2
TGCGCCAGCTCTCTAGCGTCGCCCACCGGGGAGCTGTTTTTT
CASSLASPTGELFF
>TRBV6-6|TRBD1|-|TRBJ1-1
TGTGCCAGCAGTCCACAGGGGGTTGCTGAAGCTTTCTTT
CASSPQGVAEAFF
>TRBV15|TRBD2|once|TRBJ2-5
TGTGCCACCAGCAGAGATCTCACGGGGGGAGAGACCCAGTACTTC
CATSRDLTGGETQYF
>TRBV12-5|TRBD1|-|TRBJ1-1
TGTGCTAGTCCAGGGGGCACTGAAGCTTTCTTT
CASPGGTEAFF
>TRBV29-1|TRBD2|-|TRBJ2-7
TGCAGCGTTGAGGATGCGGGAGCGAATTACGAGCAGTACTTC
CSVEDAGANYEQYF
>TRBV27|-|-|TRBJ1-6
TGTGCCAGCAGTTTAGGGCTAAATTCACCCCTCCACTTT
CASSLGLNSPLHF
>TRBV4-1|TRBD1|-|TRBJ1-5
TGCGCCAGCAGCCAAGATCAGGGGGTGGATCAGCCCCAGCATTTT
CASSQDQGVDQPQHF
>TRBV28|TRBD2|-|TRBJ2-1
TGTGCCAGCAGTTTAGTCCCTAGCGGGAGCTCCTACAATGAGCAGTTCTTC
CASSLVPSGSSYNEQFF
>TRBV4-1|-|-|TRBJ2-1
TGCGCCAGCACCCAAGGAGTTGTGGGCCTGCCCGATGAGCAGTTCTTC
CASTQGVVGLPDEQFF
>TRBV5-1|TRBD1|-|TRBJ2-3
TGCGCCAGCATGGCGAGGGGGCGGCTGGGCACAGATACGCAGTATTTT
CASMARGRLGTDTQYF
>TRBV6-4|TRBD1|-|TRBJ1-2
TGTGCCAGCAGTGGCAACCGGGACAGGGGGCATGGCTACACCTTC
CASSGNRDRGHGYTF
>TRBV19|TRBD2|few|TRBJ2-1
TGTGCCAGTAGTTCGGGGGGATCTGAGCAGTTCTTC
CASSSGGSEQFF
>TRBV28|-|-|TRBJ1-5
TGTGCCAGCAGTTTAAATCGCGGGGGCGTTCAGCCCCAGCATTTT
CASSLNRGGVQPQHF
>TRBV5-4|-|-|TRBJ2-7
TGTGCCAGCAGCTTGGACAGGGACTCCTACGAGCAGTACTTC
CASSLDRDSYEQYF
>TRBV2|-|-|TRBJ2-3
TGTGCCAGCACCGAGGGCAGGGGCGCCGCAGATACGCAGTATTTT
CASTEGRGAADTQYF
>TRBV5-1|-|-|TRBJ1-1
TGCGCCAGCAGCTTGCGTAGGGGAACTGAAGCTTTCTTT
CASSLRRGTEAFF
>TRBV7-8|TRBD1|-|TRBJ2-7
TGTGCCAGCAGCTGGGGACAGGGGGAATTGAACTACGAGCAGTACTTC
CASSWGQGELNYEQYF
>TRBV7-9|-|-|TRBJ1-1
TGTGCCAGCAGCCCAAAACAGTACCCGAACACTGAAGCTTTCTTT
CASSPKQYPNTEAFF